The TCR beta chain under discussion was sequenced for a study of T cell responses to AZD1222 COVID-19 vaccine. Study as a whole: The study pooled second doses at about 4 or about 12 weeks.

Study-wide results and caveats: Nearly half of spike-specific TCRs reportedly target variant regions that are unmutated in the B.1.351 and B.1.1.7 variants. Seropositive at baseline were only a handful of AZD1222 recipients.

As to this clone: Its specificity is not known.

The method was immunoSEQ multiplex PCR; TCRdb's version includes in-frame clones alone and lacks a portion of them. The profile shows 120,000 to 150,000 clones, approximately 90% of them singletons. There are 16 residues in the CDR3. Per germline, CDR1 SGHRS and CDR2 YFSETQ. The J segment lost 7 bases and the V segment lost 2 bases, leaving 11 bases of the junction unmatched. Sample: peripheral blood, taken on day 0 of AZD1222 vaccination. The rearrangement links TRBV5-1 to TRBJ2-1; TRBD1 aligns across 8 bases. This TCR came from an adult in good health. CDR3 sequence: CASSFRPQGARNEQFF. For the CDR3, the DNA is TGCGCCAGCAGCTTTCGACCCCAGGGGGCACGAAATGAGCAGTTCTTC.